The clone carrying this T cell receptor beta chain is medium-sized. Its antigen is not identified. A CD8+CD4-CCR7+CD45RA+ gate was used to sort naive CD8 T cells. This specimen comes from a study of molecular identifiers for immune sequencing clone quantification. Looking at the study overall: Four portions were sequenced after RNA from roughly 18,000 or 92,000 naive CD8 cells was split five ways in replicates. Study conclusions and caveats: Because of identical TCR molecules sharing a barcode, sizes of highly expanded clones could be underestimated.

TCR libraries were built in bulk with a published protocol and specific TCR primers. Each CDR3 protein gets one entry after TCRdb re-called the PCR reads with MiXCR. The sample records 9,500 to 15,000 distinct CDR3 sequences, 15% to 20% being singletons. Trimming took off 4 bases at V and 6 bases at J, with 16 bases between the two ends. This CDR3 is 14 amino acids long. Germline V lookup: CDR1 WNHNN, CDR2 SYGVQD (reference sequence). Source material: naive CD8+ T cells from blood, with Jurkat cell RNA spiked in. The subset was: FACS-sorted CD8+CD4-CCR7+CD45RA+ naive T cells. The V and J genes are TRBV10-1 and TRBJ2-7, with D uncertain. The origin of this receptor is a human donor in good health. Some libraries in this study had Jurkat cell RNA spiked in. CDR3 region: CASSGAGLGGEQYF. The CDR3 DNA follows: TGCGCCAGCAGTGGGGCTGGCCTCGGCGGCGAGCAGTACTTC.